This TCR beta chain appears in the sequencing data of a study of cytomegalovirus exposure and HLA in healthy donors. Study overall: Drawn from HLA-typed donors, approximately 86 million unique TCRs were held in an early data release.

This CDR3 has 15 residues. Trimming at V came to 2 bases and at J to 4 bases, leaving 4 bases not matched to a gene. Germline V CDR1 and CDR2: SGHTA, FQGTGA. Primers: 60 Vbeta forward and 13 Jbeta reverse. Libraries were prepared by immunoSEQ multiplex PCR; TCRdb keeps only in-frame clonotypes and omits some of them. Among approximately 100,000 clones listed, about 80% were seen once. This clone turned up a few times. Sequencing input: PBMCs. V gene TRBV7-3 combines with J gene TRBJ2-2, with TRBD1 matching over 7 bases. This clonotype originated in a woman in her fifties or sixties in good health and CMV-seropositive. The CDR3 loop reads CASSLSRTGTGELFF. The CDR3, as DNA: TGTGCCAGCAGCTTATCTCGGACAGGCACCGGGGAGCTGTTTTTT.